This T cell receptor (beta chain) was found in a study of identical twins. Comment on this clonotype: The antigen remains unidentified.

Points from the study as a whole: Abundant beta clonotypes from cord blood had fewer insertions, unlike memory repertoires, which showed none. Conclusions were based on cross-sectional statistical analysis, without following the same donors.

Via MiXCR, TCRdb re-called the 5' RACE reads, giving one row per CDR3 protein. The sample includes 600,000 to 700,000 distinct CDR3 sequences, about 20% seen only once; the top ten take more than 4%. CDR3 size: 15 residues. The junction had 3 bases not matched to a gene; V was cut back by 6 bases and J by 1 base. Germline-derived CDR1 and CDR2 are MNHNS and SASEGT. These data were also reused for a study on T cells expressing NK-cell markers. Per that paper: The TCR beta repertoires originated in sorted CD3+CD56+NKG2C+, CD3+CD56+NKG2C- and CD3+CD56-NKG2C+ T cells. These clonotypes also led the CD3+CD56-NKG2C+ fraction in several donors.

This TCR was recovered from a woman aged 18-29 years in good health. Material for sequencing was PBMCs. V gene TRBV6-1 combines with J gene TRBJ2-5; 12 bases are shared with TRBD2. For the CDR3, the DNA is TGTGCCAGCAGAGGACTAGCGGGAAGCCAAGAGACCCAGTACTTC. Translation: CASRGLAGSQETQYF.